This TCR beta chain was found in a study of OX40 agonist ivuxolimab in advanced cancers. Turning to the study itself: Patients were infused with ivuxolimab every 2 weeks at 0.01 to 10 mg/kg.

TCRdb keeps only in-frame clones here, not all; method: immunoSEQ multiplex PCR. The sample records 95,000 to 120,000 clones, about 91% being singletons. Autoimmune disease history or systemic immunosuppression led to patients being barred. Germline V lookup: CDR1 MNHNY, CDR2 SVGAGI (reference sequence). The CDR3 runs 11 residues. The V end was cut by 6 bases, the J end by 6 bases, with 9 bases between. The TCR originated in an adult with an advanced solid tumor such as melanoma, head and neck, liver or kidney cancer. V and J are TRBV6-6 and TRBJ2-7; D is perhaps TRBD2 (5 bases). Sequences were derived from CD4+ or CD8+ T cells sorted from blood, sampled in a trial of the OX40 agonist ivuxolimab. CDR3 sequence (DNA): TGTGCCAGCAGCTCTAGCTCCGAGCAGTACTTC. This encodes CASSSSSEQYF.